A selection of T cell receptor beta chains follows, all from one sample in a study of post-analysis software for immune sequencing data. TCRdb reprocessed the PCR reads with MiXCR, giving one entry per CDR3 protein. The sample has approximately 160,000 distinct CDR3 sequences, around 30% seen once; the top ten hold 1.5%. Sample: blood. Source of these receptors: a girl aged 5 to 17 with multiple sclerosis. The CDR3 runs from the conserved cysteine through the conserved F or W. D genes are given only for firm matches. Size tells how often a clone was seen (once, few, many) or the class of an expanded clone, and some rows leave it out.

>NA|TRBD1|TRBV7-3|TRBJ2-6
CASSLSRDSHSIGGANVLTF
TGTGCCAGCAGCTTAAGTAGGGACAGCCATAGTATTGGGGGGGCCAACGTCCTGACTTTC
>many|NA|TRBV25-1|TRBJ2-3
CASSEGGGVSTDTQYF
TGTGCCAGCAGTGAGGGGGGCGGGGTTAGCACAGATACGCAGTATTTT
>many|NA|TRBV6-5|TRBJ2-5
CASSYSPQMVETQYF
TGTGCCAGCAGTTACTCGCCTCAAATGGTAGAGACCCAGTACTTC
>NA|NA|TRBV5-1|TRBJ2-3
CASSGGNNEKLYF
TGCGCCAGCAGCGGCGGAAATAATGAAAAACTGTATTTT
>few|TRBD1|TRBV27|TRBJ1-2
CASRGQGHGYTF
TGTGCCAGCAGAGGACAGGGCCATGGCTACACCTTC
>many|NA|TRBV28|TRBJ2-5
CASSPPRRHQETQYF
TGTGCCAGCAGTCCTCCGAGACGGCACCAAGAGACCCAGTACTTC
>few|NA|TRBV27|TRBJ2-6
CASRVNGANVLTF
TGTGCCAGCCGGGTTAATGGGGCCAACGTCCTGACTTTC
>NA|NA|TRBV9|TRBJ2-4
CASSVGGSGHHNEQYF
TGTGCCAGCAGCGTAGGGGGTAGCGGCCACCACAATGAGCAGTACTTC
>once|NA|TRBV12-3/TRBV12-4|TRBJ2-1
CASSLVKDEQFF
TGTGCCAGCAGTTTAGTTAAGGATGAGCAGTTCTTC
>NA|NA|TRBV12-3/TRBV12-4|TRBJ1-6
CASATAGENSPLHF
TGTGCCAGCGCCACAGCAGGGGAAAATTCACCCCTCCACTTT
>many|TRBD1|TRBV6-5|TRBJ2-1
CAGSTGQGNEQFF
TGTGCCGGCAGTACCGGACAGGGCAATGAGCAGTTCTTC
>few|NA|TRBV6-1|TRBJ2-1
CASSRSSPGVRLDYNEQFF
TGTGCCAGCAGTCGAAGCAGCCCGGGAGTTCGGCTGGACTACAATGAGCAGTTCTTC
>NA|NA|TRBV5-6|TRBJ2-1
CASNLPPIGRSFDEQFF
TGTGCCAGCAACTTGCCCCCTATTGGGAGGAGTTTCGATGAGCAGTTCTTC
>many|NA|TRBV11-2|TRBJ2-1
CASSLGFWTHRQESSYNEQFF
TGTGCCAGCAGCTTAGGATTTTGGACTCACCGACAGGAGAGCTCCTACAATGAGCAGTTCTTC
>few|NA|TRBV5-6|TRBJ2-3
CASSGTTDTQYF
TGTGCCAGCAGCGGGACCACAGATACGCAGTATTTT
>NA|TRBD2|TRBV7-2|TRBJ2-1
CASSQGLAGVDEQFF
TGTGCCAGCAGCCAGGGACTAGCGGGAGTCGATGAGCAGTTCTTC
>NA|NA|TRBV5-1|TRBJ2-7
CASSLVVWRSTPPSYEQYF
TGCGCCAGCAGCTTGGTGGTGTGGCGATCGACCCCACCCTCCTACGAGCAGTACTTC
>many|NA|TRBV5-8|TRBJ2-1
CASSFHREQFF
TGTGCCAGCAGCTTCCATCGTGAGCAGTTCTTC
>many|NA|TRBV12-3/TRBV12-4|TRBJ2-1
CASTPWGDEQFF
TGTGCCAGCACCCCATGGGGCGATGAGCAGTTCTTC
>once|NA|TRBV7-9|TRBJ2-1
CASSLSSGKNNEQFF
TGTGCCAGCAGCCTCTCAAGCGGAAAGAACAATGAGCAGTTCTTC
>many|TRBD2|TRBV11-2|TRBJ2-1
CASSFQGLDSGNEQFF
TGTGCCAGCAGCTTCCAAGGACTAGATTCCGGCAATGAGCAGTTCTTC
>NA|NA|TRBV20-1|TRBJ2-6
CSAVWSPRLISGANVLTF
TGCAGTGCTGTCTGGAGCCCCCGACTGATCTCTGGGGCCAACGTCCTGACTTTC
>NA|NA|TRBV24-1|TRBJ2-1
CATSALSSYNEQFF
TGTGCCACTTCTGCTCTCAGCTCCTACAATGAGCAGTTCTTC
>many|NA|TRBV5-1|TRBJ2-1
CASSLEAEGDEQFF
TGCGCCAGCAGCTTGGAAGCGGAAGGAGATGAGCAGTTCTTC
>NA|TRBD1|TRBV5-6|TRBJ2-6
CASSSGDRGFSGANVLTF
TGTGCCAGCAGCTCGGGGGACAGGGGATTTTCTGGGGCCAACGTCCTGACTTTC
>few|NA|TRBV19|TRBJ1-2
CASSIAGNGYTF
TGTGCCAGTAGTATCGCAGGGAATGGCTACACCTTC
>many|NA|TRBV25-1|TRBJ2-5
CASSGDGGETQYF
TGTGCCAGCAGTGGGGACGGTGGAGAGACCCAGTACTTC
>NA|TRBD2|TRBV7-2|TRBJ2-7
CASRKEATSLYNEQYF
TGTGCCAGCCGTAAAGAAGCGACTAGCCTTTACAATGAGCAGTACTTC
>many|TRBD2|TRBV5-1|TRBJ2-7
CASSFFREVGYEQYF
TGCGCCAGCAGCTTTTTCCGGGAGGTCGGCTACGAGCAGTACTTC
>NA|TRBD1|TRBV18|TRBJ2-5
CASSAGTDGETQYF
TGTGCCAGCTCCGCCGGGACAGATGGGGAGACCCAGTACTTC
>few|NA|TRBV2|TRBJ2-3
CASEPGTELYTQYF
TGTGCCAGCGAACCCGGGACGGAGCTATATACGCAGTATTTT
>NA|TRBD1|TRBV6-1|TRBJ1-2
CAVRGQDNYGYTF
TGTGCCGTCAGAGGACAGGATAACTATGGCTACACCTTC
>many|NA|TRBV7-9|TRBJ2-1
CASSHSGEQFF
TGTGCCAGCAGTCATTCGGGTGAGCAGTTCTTC
>many|NA|TRBV20-1|TRBJ2-3
CSADQSTDTQYF
TGCAGTGCTGATCAAAGCACAGATACGCAGTATTTT
>many|NA|TRBV7-3|TRBJ2-1
CASSLGPDNEQFF
TGTGCCAGCAGCTTAGGACCCGACAATGAGCAGTTCTTC
>many|TRBD2|TRBV6-2/TRBV6-3|TRBJ2-5
CASSPLAGGGETQYF
TGTGCCAGCAGTCCCTTGGCGGGAGGTGGAGAGACCCAGTACTTC
>many|NA|TRBV7-2|TRBJ2-1
CASSHGGANEQFF
TGTGCCAGCAGCCACGGCGGGGCCAATGAGCAGTTCTTC
>NA|NA|TRBV7-2|TRBJ2-1
CASSLVMEANEQFF
TGTGCCAGCAGCTTAGTGATGGAGGCCAATGAGCAGTTCTTC
>few|NA|TRBV28|TRBJ2-6
CASRPGHTGANVRTF
TGTGCCAGCAGACCAGGACACACTGGGGCCAACGTCCGGACTTTC
>few|NA|TRBV28|TRBJ2-3
CASSLGFSTDTQYF
TGTGCCAGCAGTCTCGGTTTTAGCACAGATACGCAGTATTTT
>NA|NA|TRBV6-5|TRBJ1-5
CASSYSKDQPQHF
TGTGCCAGCAGTTACTCGAAAGATCAGCCCCAGCATTTT
>few|NA|TRBV9|TRBJ1-6
CASSARGGIHNSPLHF
TGTGCCAGCAGCGCCCGAGGGGGAATACATAATTCACCCCTCCACTTT
>many|NA|TRBV12-3/TRBV12-4|TRBJ1-2
CASSLREDHGYTF
TGTGCCAGCAGTTTAAGGGAGGACCATGGCTACACCTTC
>many|NA|TRBV20-1|TRBJ1-2
CSARAGTYYGYTF
TGCAGTGCTAGAGCCGGGACGTACTATGGCTACACCTTC
>NA|NA|TRBV7-9|TRBJ2-7
CASSPRTVKERYF
TGTGCCAGCAGCCCCCGGACGGTCAAAGAGCGGTACTTC
>few|NA|TRBV6-1|TRBJ1-1
CASSDIRATEAFF
TGTGCCAGCAGTGATATAAGAGCCACTGAAGCTTTCTTT